This T cell receptor (beta chain) was identified during a study of a mutant IDH1 vaccine in newly diagnosed glioma. A note on this clone: Its antigen is undetermined.

The protocol was immunoSEQ multiplex PCR, while the TCRdb copy is restricted to in-frame clones and leaves out a portion. The table shows over 95,000 clones, with 85% to 90% occurring only once. Noted time point: week 11, during vaccination. A single vaccine dose contained 300 ug of mutant IDH1 20-mer peptide, and topical imiquimod was used with it. Donor tumors were new WHO grade 3 or 4 IDH1-mutant, ATRX-lost astrocytomas. Points from the study as a whole: Pseudoprogression seemed unlinked to shifts in top peripheral T cell clonotypes.

The germline V gene has CDR1 SGHAT and CDR2 FQNNGV. Trimming took off 0 bases at V and 0 bases at J, with 11 bases between the two ends. This CDR3 contains 16 residues. Sequenced here: PBMCs, sampled from a glioma patient whose treatment included an IDH1 peptide vaccine. The rearrangement links TRBV11-2 to TRBJ1-2, with D maybe TRBD1 (6 bases). The sequence derives from a woman aged 45-65 years with glioma. The CDR3 coding sequence is TGTGCCAGCAGCTTAGAGGTCAGGGGTCCTAACTATGGCTACACCTTC. Protein: CASSLEVRGPNYGYTF.